This note documents a single T cell receptor (beta chain) sequence. Antigen: not known. The entry originates in a study of T cell clones after liver transplantation. For the study at large: Post-transplant blood was tracked for graft-donor-reactive T cell clones identified in a pre-transplant mixed lymphocyte reaction. Blood was drawn pre-transplant, before withdrawal, and after full or failed withdrawal. Points from the study as a whole: In a couple of subjects, few donor cells limited the measurable donor-reactive repertoire. Donor-reactive sequences fell more than third party-reactive ones, suggesting partial deletion.

CDR3 length equals 12 residues. V was clipped by 5 bases and J by 10 bases, with 14 bases between them. Germline values: CDR1 MDHEN, CDR2 SYDVKM. Libraries were prepared by immunoSEQ multiplex PCR; TCRdb keeps only in-frame clonotypes and omits some of them. The sample lists about 51,000 clones, about 86% occurring once. This TCR was recovered from a human patient who received a liver transplant. Some T cells may be graft donor cells. The sequences come from CD8+ T cells from blood, collected 12 months after liver transplant. The chain employs TRBV28 and TRBJ1-2, with D perhaps TRBD1 (5 bases). CDR3 DNA sequence: TGTGCCAGCAGTACCAACGGGGGAGACTACACCTTC. This translates into CASSTNGGDYTF.